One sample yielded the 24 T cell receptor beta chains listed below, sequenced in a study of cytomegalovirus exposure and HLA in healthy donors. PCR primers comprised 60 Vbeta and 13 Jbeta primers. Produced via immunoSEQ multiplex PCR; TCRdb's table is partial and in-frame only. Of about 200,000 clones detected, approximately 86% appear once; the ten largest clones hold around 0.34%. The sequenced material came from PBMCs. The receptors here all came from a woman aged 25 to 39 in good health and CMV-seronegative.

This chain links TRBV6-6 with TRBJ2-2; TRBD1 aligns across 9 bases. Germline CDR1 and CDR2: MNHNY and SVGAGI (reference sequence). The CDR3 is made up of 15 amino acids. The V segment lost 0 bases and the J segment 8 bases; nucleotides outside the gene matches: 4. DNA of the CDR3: TGTGCCAGCAGTTACTCCGGGACAGGGTCGGGGGAGCTGTTTTTT. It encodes CASSYSGTGSGELFF.

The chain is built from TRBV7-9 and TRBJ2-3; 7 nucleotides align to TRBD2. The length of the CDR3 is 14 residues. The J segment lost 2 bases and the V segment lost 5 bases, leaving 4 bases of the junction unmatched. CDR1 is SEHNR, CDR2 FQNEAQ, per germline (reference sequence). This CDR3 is CASSAGLPTDTQYF. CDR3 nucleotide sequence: TGTGCCAGCAGCGCGGGACTACCCACAGATACGCAGTATTTT.

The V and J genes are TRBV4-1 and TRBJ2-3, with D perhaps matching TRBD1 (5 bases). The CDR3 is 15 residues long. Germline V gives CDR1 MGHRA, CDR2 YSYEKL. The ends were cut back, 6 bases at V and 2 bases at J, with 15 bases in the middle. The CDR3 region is CASRKIGQYTDTQYF. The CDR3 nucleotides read TGCGCCAGCAGAAAAATCGGACAATACACAGATACGCAGTATTTT.

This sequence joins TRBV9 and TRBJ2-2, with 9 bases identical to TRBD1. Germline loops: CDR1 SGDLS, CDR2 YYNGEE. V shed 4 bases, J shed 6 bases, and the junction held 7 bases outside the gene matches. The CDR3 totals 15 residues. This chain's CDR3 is CASSQTGGYPGELFF. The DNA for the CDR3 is TGTGCCAGCAGCCAGACAGGGGGTTACCCCGGGGAGCTGTTTTTT. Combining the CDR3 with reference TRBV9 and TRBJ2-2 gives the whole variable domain DSGVTQTPKHLITATGQRVTLRCSPRSGDLSVYWYQQSLDQGLQFLIQYYNGEERAKGNILERFSAQQFPDLHSELNLSSLELGDSALYFCASSQTGGYPGELFFGEGSRLTVL.

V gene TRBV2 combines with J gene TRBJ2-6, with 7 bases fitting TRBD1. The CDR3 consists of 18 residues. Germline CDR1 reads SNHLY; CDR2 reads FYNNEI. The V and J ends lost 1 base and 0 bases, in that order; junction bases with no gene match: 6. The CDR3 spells CASSEEGAISSGANVLTF. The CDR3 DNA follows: TGTGCCAGCAGTGAAGAGGGGGCCATAAGCTCTGGGGCCAACGTCCTGACTTTC.

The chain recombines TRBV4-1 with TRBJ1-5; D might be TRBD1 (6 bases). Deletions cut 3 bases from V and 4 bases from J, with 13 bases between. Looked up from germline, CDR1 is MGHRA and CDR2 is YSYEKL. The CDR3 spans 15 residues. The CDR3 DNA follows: TGCGCCAGCAGCCACCAGGGACATCCAAATCAGCCCCAGCATTTT. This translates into CASSHQGHPNQPQHF.

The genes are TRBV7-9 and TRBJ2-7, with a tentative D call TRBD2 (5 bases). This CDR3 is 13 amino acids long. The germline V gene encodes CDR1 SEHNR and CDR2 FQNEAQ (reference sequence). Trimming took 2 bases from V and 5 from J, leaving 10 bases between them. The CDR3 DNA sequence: TGTGCCAGCAGCTTAACTAGTCCCAACGAGCAGTACTTC. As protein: CASSLTSPNEQYF.

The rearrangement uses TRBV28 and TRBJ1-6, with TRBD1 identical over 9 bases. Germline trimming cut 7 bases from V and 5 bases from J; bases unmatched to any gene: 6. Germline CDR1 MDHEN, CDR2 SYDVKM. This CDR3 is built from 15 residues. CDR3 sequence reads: CASTWGDRDNSPLHF. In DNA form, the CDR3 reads TGTGCCAGCACCTGGGGGGACAGGGATAATTCACCCCTCCACTTT. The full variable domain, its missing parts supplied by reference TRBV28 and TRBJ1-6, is DVKVTQSSRYLVKRTGEKVFLECVQDMDHENMFWYRQDPGLGLRLIYFSYDVKMKEKGDIPEGYSVSREKKERFSLILESASTNQTSMYLCASTWGDRDNSPLHFGNGTRLTVT.

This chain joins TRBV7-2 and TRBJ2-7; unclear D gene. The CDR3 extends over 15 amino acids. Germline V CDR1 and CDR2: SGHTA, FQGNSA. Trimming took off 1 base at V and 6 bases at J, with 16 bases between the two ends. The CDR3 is CASSLVAVGVFEQYF. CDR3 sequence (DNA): TGTGCCAGCAGCTTAGTCGCCGTTGGAGTCTTCGAGCAGTACTTC.

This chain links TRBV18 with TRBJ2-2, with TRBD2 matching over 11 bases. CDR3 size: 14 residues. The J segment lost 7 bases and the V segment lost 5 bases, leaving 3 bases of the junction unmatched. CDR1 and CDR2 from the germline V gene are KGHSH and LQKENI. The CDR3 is CASSSTSGNGELFF. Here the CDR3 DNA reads TGTGCCAGCTCATCGACTAGCGGGAACGGGGAGCTGTTTTTT.

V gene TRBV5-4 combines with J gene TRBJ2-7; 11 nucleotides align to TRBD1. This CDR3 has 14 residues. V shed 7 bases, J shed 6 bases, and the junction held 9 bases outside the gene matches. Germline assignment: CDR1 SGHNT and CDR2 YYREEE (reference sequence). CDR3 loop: CASSLEGTGGEQYF. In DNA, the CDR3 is TGTGCCAGCTCCCTTGAGGGGACAGGGGGCGAGCAGTACTTC.

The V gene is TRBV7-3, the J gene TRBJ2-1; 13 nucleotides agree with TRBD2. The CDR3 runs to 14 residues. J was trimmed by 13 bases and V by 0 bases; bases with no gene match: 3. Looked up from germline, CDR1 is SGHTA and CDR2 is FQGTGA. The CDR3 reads CASSLTTSGRSQFF. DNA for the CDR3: TGTGCCAGCAGCTTAACGACTAGCGGGAGGTCTCAGTTCTTC.

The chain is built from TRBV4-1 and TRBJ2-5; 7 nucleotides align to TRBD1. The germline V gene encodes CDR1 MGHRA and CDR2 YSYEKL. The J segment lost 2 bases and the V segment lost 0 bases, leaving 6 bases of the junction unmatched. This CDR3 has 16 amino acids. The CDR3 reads CASSQEWWGQQETQYF. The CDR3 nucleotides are TGCGCCAGCAGCCAAGAGTGGTGGGGACAGCAAGAGACCCAGTACTTC.

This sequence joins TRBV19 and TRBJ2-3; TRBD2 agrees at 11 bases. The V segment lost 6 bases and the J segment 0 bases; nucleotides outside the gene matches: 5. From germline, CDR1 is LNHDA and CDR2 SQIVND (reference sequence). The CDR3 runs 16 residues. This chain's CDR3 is CASSLGLAGSTDTQYF. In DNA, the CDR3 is TGTGCCAGTAGCCTTGGACTAGCGGGTAGCACAGATACGCAGTATTTT.

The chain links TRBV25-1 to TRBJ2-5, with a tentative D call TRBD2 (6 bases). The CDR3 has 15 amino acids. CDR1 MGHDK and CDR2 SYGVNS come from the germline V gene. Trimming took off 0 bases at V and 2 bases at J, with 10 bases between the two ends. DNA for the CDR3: TGTGCCAGCAGTGAATACGGGGGTACTCAAGAGACCCAGTACTTC. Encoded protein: CASSEYGGTQETQYF. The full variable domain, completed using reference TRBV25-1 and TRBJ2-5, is EADIYQTPRYLVIGTGKKITLECSQTMGHDKMYWYQQDPGMELHLIHYSYGVNSTEKGDLSSESTVSRIRTEHFPLTLESARPSHTSQYLCASSEYGGTQETQYFGPGTRLLVL.

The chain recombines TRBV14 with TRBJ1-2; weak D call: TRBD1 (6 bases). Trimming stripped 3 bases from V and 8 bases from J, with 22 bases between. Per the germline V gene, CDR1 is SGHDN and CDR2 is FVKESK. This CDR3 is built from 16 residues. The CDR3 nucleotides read TGTGCCAGCAGCCACCGGGACACCCCAAAAATGGACGGCTACACCTTC. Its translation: CASSHRDTPKMDGYTF.

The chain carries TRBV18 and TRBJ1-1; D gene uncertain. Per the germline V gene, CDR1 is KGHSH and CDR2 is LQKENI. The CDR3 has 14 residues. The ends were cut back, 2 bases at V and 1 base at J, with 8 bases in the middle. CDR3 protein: CASSPGSPNTEAFF. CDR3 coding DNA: TGTGCCAGCTCACCAGGCTCGCCGAACACTGAAGCTTTCTTT.

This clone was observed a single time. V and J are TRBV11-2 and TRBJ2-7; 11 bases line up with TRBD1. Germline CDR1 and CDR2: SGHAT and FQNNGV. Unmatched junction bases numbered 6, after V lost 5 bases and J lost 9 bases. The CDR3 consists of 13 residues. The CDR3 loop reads CASSPGTGGGQYF. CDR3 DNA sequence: TGTGCCAGCAGCCCCGGGACAGGGGGAGGGCAGTACTTC.

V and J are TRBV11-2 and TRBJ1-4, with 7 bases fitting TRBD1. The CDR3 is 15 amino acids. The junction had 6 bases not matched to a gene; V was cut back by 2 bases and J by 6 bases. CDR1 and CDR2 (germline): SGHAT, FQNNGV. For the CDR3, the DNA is TGTGCCAGCAGCTTAACTCCCAGGGGGGATGAAAAACTGTTTTTT. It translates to CASSLTPRGDEKLFF.

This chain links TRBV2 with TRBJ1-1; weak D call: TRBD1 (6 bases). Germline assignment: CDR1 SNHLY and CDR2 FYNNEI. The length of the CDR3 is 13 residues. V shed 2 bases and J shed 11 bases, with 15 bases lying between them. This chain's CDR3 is CASSERGIGEAFF. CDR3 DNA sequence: TGTGCCAGCAGTGAAAGGGGGATCGGGGAGGCTTTCTTT.

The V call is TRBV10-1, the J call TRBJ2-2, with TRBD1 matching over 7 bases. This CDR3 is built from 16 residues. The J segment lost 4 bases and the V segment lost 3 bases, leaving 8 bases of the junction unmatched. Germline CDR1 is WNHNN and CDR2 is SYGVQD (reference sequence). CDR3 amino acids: CASSEGTGDPTGELFF. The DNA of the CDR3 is TGCGCCAGCAGTGAAGGAACAGGGGACCCCACCGGGGAGCTGTTTTTT.

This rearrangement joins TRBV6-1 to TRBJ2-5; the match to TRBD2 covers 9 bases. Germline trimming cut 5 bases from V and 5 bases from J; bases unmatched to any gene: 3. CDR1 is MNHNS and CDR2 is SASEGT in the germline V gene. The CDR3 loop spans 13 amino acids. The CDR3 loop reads CASSKAGGETQYF. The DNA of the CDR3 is TGTGCCAGCAGTAAGGCGGGGGGGGAGACCCAGTACTTC.

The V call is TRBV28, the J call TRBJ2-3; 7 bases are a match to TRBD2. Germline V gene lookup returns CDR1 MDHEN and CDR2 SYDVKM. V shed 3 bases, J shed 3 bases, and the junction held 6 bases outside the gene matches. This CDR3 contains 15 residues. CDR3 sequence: CASSLLGGGTDTQYF. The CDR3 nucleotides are TGTGCCAGCAGTTTGTTGGGGGGAGGGACAGATACGCAGTATTTT. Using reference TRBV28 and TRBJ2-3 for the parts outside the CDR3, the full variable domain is DVKVTQSSRYLVKRTGEKVFLECVQDMDHENMFWYRQDPGLGLRLIYFSYDVKMKEKGDIPEGYSVSREKKERFSLILESASTNQTSMYLCASSLLGGGTDTQYFGPGTRLTVL.

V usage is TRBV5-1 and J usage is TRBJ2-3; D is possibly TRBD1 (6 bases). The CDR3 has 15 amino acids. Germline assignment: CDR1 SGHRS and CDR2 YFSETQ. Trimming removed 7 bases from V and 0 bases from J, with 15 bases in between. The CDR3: CASSNGQTSTDTQYF. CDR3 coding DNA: TGCGCCAGCTCTAACGGACAGACTAGCACAGATACGCAGTATTTT.